This paragraph reports one T cell receptor (beta chain). Its target is not known. The data belong to a study of cytomegalovirus exposure and HLA in healthy donors. Study at large: The roughly 100 million unique TCR beta sequences, from 150 million to 200 million T cells, were found by an earlier analysis. Study results and caveats: Per a later analysis, HLA-associated TCR beta chains showed more clonal expansion than other, equally common TCR beta chains.

The germline V gene encodes CDR1 MDHEN and CDR2 SYDVKM. CDR3 size: 17 residues. The ends lost 6 bases at V and 1 base at J; junction bases unmatched: 6. The PCR had 60 Vbeta and 13 Jbeta primers. Profiling relied on immunoSEQ multiplex PCR, and the TCRdb table lists in-frame clones only, not all of them. The data show around 210,000 clones, 65% to 85% seen once. The specimen was PBMCs. This chain links TRBV28 with TRBJ2-1; 13 bases are shared with TRBD2. The clonotype was recovered from a man aged 45-60 years in good health and CMV-seronegative. The chain's CDR3 is CASSWTSGSKSYNEQFF. CDR3 sequence (DNA): TGTGCCAGCAGCTGGACTAGCGGGAGTAAATCCTACAATGAGCAGTTCTTC.